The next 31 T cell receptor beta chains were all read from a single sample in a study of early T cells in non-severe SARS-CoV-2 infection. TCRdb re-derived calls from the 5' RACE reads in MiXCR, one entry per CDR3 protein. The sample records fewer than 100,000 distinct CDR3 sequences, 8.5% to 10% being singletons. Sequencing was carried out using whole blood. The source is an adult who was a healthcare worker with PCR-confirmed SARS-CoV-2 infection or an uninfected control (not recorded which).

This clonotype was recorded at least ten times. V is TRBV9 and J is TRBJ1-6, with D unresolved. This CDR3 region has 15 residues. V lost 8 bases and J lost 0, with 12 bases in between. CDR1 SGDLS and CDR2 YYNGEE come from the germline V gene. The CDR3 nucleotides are TGTGCCAGTAGGGAAAGGGACTCCTATAATTCACCCCTCCACTTT. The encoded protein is CASRERDSYNSPLHF. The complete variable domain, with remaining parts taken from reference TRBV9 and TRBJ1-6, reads DSGVTQTPKHLITATGQRVTLRCSPRSGDLSVYWYQQSLDQGLQFLIQYYNGEERAKGNILERFSAQQFPDLHSELNLSSLELGDSALYFCASRERDSYNSPLHFGNGTRLTVT.

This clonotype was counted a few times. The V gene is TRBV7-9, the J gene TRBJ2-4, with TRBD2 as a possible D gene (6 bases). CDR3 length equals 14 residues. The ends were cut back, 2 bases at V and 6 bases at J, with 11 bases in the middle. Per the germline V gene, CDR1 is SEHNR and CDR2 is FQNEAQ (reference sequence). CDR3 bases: TGTGCCAGCAGCTTAACCGGGGGAGGAAACATTCAGTACTTC. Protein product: CASSLTGGGNIQYF.

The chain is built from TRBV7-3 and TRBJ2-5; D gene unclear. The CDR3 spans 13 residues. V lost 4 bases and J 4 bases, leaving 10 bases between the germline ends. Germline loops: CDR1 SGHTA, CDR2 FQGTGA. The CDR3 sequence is CASSSHPTETQYF. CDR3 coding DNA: TGTGCCAGCAGCTCACACCCGACAGAGACCCAGTACTTC. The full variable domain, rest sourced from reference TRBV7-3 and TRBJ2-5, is GAGVSQTPSNKVTEKGKYVELRCDPISGHTALYWYRQSLGQGPEFLIYFQGTGAADDSGLPNDRFFAVRPEGSVSTLKIQRTERGDSAVYLCASSSHPTETQYFGPGTRLLVL.

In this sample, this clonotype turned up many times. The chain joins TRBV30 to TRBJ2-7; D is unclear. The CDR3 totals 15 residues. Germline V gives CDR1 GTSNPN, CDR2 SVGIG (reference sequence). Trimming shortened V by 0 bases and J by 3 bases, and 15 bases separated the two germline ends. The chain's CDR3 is CAWSVDPRANYEQYF. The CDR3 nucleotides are TGTGCCTGGAGTGTAGACCCAAGGGCTAACTACGAGCAGTACTTC.

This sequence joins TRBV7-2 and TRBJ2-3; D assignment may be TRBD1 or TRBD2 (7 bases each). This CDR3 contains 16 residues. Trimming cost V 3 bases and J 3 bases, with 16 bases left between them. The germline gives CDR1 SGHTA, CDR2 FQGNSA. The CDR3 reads CASSFMGGGRTDTQYF. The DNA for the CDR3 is TGTGCCAGCAGCTTTATGGGAGGGGGCCGGACAGATACGCAGTATTTT.

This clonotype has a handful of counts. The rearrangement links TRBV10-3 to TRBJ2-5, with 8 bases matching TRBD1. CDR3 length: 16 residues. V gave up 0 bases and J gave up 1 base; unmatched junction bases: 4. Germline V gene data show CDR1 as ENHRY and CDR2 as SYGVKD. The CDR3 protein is CAISESGTGGQETQYF. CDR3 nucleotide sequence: TGTGCCATCAGTGAGTCGGGAACAGGGGGCCAAGAGACCCAGTACTTC.

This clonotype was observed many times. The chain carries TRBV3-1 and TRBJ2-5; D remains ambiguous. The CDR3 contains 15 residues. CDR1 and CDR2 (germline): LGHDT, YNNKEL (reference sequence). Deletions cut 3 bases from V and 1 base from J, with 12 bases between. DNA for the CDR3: TGTGCCAGCAGCCAGGGCCTTACCCCCCAAGAGACCCAGTACTTC. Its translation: CASSQGLTPQETQYF.

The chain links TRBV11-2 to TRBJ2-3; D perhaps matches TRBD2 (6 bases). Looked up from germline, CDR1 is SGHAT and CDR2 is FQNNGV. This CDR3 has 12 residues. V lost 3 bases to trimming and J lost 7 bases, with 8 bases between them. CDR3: CASSFGTYTQYF. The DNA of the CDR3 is TGTGCCAGCAGCTTCGGGACTTATACGCAGTATTTT.

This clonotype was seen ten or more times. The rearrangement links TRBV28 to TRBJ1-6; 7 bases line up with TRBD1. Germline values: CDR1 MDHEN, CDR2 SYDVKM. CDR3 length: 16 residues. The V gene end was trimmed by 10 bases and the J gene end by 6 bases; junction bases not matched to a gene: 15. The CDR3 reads CAIPSGGSQGNSPLHF. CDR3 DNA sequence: TGTGCCATCCCCTCAGGGGGGTCCCAGGGTAATTCACCCCTCCACTTT.

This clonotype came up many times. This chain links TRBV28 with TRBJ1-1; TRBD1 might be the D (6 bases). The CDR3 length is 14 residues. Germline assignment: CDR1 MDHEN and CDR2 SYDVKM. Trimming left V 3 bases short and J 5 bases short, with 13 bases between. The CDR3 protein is CASSFPQGRTEAFF. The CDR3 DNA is TGTGCCAGCAGTTTTCCTCAGGGGAGGACTGAAGCTTTCTTT. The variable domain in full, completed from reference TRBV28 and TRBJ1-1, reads DVKVTQSSRYLVKRTGEKVFLECVQDMDHENMFWYRQDPGLGLRLIYFSYDVKMKEKGDIPEGYSVSREKKERFSLILESASTNQTSMYLCASSFPQGRTEAFFGQGTRLTVV.

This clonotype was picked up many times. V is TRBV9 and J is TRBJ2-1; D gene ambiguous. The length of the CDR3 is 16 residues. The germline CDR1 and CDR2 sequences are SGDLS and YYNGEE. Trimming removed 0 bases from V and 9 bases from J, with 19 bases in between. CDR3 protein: CASSVGARISLTEQFF. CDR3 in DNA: TGTGCCAGCAGCGTAGGTGCCAGGATCTCCCTCACTGAGCAGTTCTTC.

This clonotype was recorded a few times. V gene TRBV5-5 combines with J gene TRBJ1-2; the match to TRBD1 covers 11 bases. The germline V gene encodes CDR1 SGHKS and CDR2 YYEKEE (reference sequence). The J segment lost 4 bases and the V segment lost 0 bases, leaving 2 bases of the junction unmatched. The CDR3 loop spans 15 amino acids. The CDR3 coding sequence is TGTGCCAGCAGCTTGGCCGGGACAGGGGGCTATGGCTACACCTTC. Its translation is CASSLAGTGGYGYTF.

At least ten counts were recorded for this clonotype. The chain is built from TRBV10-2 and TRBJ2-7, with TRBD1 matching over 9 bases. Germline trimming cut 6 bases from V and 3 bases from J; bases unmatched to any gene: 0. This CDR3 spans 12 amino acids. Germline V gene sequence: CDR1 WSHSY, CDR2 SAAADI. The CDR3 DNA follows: TGCGCCAGCAGGGACAGGGGCTACGAGCAGTACTTC. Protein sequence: CASRDRGYEQYF.

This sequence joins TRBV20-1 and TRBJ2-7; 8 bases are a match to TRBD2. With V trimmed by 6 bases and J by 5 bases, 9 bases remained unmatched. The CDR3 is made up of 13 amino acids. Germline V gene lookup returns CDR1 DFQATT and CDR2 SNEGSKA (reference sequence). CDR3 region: CSAAERETNEQYF. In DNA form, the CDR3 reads TGCAGTGCCGCCGAGCGGGAGACAAACGAGCAGTACTTC.

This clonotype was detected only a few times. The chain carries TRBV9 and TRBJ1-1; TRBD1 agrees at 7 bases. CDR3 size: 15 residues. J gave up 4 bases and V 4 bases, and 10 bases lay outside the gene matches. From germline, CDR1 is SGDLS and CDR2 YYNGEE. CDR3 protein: CASSPRQGGGTEAFF. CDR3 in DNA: TGTGCCAGCAGCCCAAGACAGGGCGGCGGCACTGAAGCTTTCTTT.

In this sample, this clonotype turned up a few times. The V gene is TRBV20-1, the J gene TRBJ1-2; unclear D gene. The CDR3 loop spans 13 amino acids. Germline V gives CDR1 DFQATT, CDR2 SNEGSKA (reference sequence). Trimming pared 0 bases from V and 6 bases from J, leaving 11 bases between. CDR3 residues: CSARDLGVDGYTF. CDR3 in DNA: TGCAGTGCTAGAGATCTTGGGGTCGATGGCTACACCTTC.

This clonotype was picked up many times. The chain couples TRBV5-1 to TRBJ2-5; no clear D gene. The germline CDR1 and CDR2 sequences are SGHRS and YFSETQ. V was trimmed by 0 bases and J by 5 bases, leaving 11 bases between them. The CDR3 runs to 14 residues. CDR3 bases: TGCGCCAGCAGCTTGGTGGTGGCCGAGGAGACCCAGTACTTC. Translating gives CASSLVVAEETQYF.

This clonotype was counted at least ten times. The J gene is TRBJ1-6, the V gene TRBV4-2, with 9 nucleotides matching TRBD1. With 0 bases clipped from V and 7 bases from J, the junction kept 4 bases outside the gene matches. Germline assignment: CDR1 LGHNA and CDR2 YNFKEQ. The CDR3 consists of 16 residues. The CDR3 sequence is CASSQDPGTGNSPLHF. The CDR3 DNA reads TGTGCCAGCAGCCAAGATCCCGGGACAGGGAATTCACCCCTCCACTTT.

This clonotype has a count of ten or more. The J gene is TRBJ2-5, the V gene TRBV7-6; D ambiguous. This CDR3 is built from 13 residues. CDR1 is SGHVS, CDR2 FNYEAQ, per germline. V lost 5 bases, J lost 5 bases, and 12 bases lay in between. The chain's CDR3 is CASSPNPWETQYF. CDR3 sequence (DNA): TGTGCCAGCAGCCCCAATCCATGGGAGACCCAGTACTTC.

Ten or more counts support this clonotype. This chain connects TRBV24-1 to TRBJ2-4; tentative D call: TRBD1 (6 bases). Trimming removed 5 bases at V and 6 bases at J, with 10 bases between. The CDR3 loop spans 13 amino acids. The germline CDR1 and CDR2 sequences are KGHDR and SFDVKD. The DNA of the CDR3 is TGTGCCACCAGTGCTGGGGGCGGAAACATTCAGTACTTC. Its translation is CATSAGGGNIQYF.

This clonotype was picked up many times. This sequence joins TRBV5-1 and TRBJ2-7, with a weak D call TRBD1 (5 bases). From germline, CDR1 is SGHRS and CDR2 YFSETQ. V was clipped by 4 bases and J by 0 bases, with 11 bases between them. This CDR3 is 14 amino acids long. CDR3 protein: CASSQQENSYEQYF. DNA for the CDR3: TGCGCCAGCAGCCAACAGGAAAACTCCTACGAGCAGTACTTC.

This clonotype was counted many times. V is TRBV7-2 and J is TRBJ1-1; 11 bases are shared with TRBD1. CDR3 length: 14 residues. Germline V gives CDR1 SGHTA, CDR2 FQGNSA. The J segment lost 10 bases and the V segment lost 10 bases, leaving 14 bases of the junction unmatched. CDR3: CATIYNGQGAGAFF. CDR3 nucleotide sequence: TGTGCCACCATCTACAACGGACAGGGGGCTGGAGCTTTCTTT. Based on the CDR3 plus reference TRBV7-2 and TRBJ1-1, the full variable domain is GAGVSQSPSNKVTEKGKDVELRCDPISGHTALYWYRQSLGQGLEFLIYFQGNSAPDKSGLPSDRFSAERTGGSVSTLTIQRTQQEDSAVYLCATIYNGQGAGAFFGQGTRLTVV.

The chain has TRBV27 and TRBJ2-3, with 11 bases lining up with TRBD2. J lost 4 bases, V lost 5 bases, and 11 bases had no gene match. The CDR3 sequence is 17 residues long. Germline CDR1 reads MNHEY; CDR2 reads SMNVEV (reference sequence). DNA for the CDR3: TGTGCCAGCAGTCTTCGACTAGCGGGGAGGTGGGCAGATACGCAGTATTTT. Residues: CASSLRLAGRWADTQYF.

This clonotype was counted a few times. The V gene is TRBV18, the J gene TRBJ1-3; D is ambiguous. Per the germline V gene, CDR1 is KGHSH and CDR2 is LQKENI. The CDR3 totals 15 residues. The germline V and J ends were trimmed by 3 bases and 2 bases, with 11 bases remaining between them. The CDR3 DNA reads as TGTGCCAGCTCACCGTCCGGTTTACCTGGAAACACCATATATTTT. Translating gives CASSPSGLPGNTIYF.

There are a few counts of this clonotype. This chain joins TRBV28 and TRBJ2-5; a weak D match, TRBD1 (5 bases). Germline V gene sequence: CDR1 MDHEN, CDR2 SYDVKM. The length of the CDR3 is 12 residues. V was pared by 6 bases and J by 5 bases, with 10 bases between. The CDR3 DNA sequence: TGTGCCAGCAGGGGGCAATTGGAGACCCAGTACTTC. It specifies CASRGQLETQYF.

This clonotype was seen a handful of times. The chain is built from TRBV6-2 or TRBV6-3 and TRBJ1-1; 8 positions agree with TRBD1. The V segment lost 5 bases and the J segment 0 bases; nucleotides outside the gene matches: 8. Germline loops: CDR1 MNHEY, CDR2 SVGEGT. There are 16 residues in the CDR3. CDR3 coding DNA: TGTGCCAGCAGTGATACAGGGGGGGTGTTGAACACTGAAGCTTTCTTT. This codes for CASSDTGGVLNTEAFF.

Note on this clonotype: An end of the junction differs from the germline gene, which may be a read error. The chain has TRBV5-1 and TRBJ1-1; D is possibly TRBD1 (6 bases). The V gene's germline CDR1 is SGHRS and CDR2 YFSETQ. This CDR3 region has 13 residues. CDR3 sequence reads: CTSSLGQNTEAFF. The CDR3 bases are TGCACCAGCAGCTTGGGACAGAACACTGAAGCTTTCTTT.

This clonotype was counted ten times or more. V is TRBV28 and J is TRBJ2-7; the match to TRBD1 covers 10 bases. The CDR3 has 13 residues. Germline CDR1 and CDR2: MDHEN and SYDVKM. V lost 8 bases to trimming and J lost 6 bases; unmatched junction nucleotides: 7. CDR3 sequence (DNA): TGTGCCAGCGGACCGGGACAGGGGCGCGAGCAGTACTTC. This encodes CASGPGQGREQYF.

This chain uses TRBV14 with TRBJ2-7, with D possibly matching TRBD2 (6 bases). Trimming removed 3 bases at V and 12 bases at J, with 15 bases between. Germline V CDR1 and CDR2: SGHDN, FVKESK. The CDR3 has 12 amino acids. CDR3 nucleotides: TGTGCCAGCAGCCAGTCGGGTCGGGAGTTGTACTTC. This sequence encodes CASSQSGRELYF.

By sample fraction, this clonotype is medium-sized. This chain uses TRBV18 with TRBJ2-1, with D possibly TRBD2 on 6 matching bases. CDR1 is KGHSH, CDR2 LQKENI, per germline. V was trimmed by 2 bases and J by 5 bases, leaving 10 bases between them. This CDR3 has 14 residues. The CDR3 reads CASSPIGRHNEQFF. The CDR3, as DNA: TGTGCCAGCTCACCAATAGGGAGGCACAATGAGCAGTTCTTC. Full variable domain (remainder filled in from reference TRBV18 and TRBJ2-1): NAGVMQNPRHLVRRRGQEARLRCSPMKGHSHVYWYRQLPEEGLKFMVYLQKENIIDESGMPKERFSAEFPKEGPSILRIQQVVRGDSAAYFCASSPIGRHNEQFFGPGTRLTVL.

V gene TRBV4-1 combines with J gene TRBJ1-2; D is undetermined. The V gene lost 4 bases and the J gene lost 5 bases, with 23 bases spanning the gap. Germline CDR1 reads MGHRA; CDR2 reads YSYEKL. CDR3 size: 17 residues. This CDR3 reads CASSRGPGVRELYGYTF. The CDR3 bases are TGCGCCAGCAGCCGAGGTCCCGGGGTACGCGAGCTGTATGGCTACACCTTC.